One T cell receptor (beta chain) is described in this entry. One end of the junction fails to match germline, which may point to a read error. These data belong to a study of shared clonotypes between healthy human individuals. Only in-frame clones appear in the TCRdb table, and some are missing; sequencing was by immunoSEQ multiplex PCR. The sample holds approximately 980,000 clones, approximately 80% seen once. This CDR3 contains 14 residues. Germline loops: CDR1 WSHSY, CDR2 SAAADI. HIV-negative, healthy adults without recent acute infections or vaccinations were the donors. This receptor was taken from a man younger than 35 in good health. The specimen was memory CD4+ T cells sorted from blood. Stated subset: CD45RA-negative fraction. The chain joins TRBV10-2 to TRBJ2-5; possibly TRBD1 for D (5 bases). The CDR3 is CTSSQGNKAETQYF. Here the CDR3 DNA reads TGCACCAGCAGTCAGGGAAACAAGGCAGAGACCCAGTACTTC.